This record looks at one T cell receptor beta chain sequence and its context. What it recognizes is unknown. Repertoires were generated with immunoSEQ multiplex PCR, while TCRdb's copy carries only in-frame clones and drops some. The sample lists some 17,000 clones, 70% to 80% occurring once. These data come from a study of T cell repertoires in ileal Crohn's disease. Findings of the study overall: All patients with clonality above 26.8% had endoscopic recurrence.

Time point given: inflamed ileum from the surgical specimen. Germline CDR1 reads MDHEN; CDR2 reads SYDVKM. V gave up 6 bases and J gave up 1 base, with 13 bases separating them. This CDR3 is built from 15 residues. The J gene is TRBJ2-4, the V gene TRBV28, with D possibly TRBD1 on 5 matching bases. The sequence was obtained from an adult with Crohn's disease. Sequenced input: ileal tissue. This CDR3 is CASRSEDTAKNIQYF. The CDR3 DNA sequence: TGTGCCAGCAGGAGTGAGGACACGGCCAAAAACATTCAGTACTTC.